This T cell receptor beta chain came from a study of preoperative IRX-2 immunotherapy in early breast cancer. The treatment: preoperative locoregional IRX-2 cytokine immunotherapy. Trimming cost V 10 bases and J 2 bases, with 9 bases left between them. The CDR3 spans 11 residues. Assay: immunoSEQ multiplex PCR; the TCRdb copy retains only in-frame clones and omits some. The data contain about 98,000 clones, roughly 90% of them singletons. This sequence joins TRBV6-7 and TRBJ2-7; D not resolved. TRBV6-7 is marked as an open reading frame, function uncertain. Sequencing used tumor tissue, obtained after IRX-2 immunotherapy. The sequence came from a human donor with breast cancer. For the CDR3, the DNA is TGTGCCATCTCGACAACCTACGAGCAGTACTTC. This sequence encodes CAISTTYEQYF.